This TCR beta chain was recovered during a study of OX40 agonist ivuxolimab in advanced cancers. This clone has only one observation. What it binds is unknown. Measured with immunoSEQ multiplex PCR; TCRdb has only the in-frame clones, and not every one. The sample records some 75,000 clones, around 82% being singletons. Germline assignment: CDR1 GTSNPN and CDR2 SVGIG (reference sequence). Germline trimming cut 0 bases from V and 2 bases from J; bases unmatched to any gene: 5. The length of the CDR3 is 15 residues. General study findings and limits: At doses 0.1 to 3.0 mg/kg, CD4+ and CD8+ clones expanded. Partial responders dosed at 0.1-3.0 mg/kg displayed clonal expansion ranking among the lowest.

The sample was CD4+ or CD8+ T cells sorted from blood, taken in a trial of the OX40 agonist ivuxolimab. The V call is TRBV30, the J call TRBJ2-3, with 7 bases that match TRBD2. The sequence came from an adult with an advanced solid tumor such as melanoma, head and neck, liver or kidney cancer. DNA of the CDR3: TGTGCCTGGAGTGTGAAAGCGGGATTCACAGATACGCAGTATTTT. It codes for CAWSVKAGFTDTQYF.